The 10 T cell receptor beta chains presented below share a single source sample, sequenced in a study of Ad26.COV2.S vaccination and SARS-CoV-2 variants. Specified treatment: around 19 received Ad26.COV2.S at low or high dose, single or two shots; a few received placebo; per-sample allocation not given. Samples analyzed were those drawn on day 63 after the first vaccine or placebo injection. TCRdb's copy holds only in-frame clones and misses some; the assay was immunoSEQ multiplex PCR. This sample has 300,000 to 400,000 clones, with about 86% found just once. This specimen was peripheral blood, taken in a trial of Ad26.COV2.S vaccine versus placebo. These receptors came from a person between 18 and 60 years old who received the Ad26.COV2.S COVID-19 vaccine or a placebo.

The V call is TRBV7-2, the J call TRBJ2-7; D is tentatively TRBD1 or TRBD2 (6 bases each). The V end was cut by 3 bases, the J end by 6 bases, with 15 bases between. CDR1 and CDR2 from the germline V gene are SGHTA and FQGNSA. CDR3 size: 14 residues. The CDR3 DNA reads TGTGCCAGCAGCTTCACGGGGGCCTCTCTCGAGCAGTACTTC. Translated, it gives CASSFTGASLEQYF.

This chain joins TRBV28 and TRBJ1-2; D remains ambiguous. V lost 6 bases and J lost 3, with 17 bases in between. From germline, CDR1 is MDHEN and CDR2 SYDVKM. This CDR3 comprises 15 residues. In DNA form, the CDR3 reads TGTGCCAGCAGCTCCCAAAAAGGGATGTACTATGGCTACACCTTC. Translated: CASSSQKGMYYGYTF.

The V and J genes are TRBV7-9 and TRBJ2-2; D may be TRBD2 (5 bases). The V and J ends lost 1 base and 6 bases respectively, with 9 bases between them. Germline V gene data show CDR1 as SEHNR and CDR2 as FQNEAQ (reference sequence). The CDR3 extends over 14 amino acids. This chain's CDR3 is CASSLGAGAGELFF. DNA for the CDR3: TGTGCCAGCAGCTTAGGGGCGGGCGCCGGGGAGCTGTTTTTT.

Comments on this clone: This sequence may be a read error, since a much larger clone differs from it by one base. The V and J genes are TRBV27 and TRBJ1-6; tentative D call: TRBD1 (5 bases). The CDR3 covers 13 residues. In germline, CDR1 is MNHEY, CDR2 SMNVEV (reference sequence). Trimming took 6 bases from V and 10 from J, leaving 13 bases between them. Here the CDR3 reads CASSRDRDSPLHF. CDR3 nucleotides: TGTGCCAGCAGCCGGGACCGCGACTCACCCCTCCACTTT.

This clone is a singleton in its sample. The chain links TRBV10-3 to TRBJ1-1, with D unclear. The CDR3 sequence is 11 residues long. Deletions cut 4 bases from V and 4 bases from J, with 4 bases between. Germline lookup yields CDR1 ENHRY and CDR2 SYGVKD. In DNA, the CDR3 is TGTGCCATCAGTGGTACCACTGAAGCTTTCTTT. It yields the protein CAISGTTEAFF.

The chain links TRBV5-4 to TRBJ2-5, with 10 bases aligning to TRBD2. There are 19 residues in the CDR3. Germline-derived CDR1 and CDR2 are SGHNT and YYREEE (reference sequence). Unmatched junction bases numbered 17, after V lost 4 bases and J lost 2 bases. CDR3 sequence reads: CASSVKKAGTSETQETQYF. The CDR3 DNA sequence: TGTGCCAGCAGCGTCAAAAAGGCTGGGACTAGCGAGACACAAGAGACCCAGTACTTC.

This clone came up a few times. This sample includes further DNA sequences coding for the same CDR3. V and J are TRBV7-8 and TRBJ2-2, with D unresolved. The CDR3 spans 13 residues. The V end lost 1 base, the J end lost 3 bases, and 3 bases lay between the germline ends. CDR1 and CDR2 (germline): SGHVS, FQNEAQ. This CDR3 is CASSLVDTGELFF. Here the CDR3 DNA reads TGTGCCAGCAGCTTAGTCGACACCGGGGAGCTGTTTTTT.

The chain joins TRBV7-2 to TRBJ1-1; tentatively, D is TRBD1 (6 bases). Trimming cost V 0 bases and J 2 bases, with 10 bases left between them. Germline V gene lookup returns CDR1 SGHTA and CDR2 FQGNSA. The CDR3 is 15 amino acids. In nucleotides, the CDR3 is TGTGCCAGCAGCTTAGCGGGGGGCCCTAACACTGAAGCTTTCTTT. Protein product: CASSLAGGPNTEAFF.

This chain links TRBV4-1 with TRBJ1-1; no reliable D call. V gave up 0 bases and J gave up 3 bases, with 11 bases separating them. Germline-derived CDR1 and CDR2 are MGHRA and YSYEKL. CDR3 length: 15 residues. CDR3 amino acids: CASSQDPDGYTEAFF. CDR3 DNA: TGCGCCAGCAGCCAAGACCCAGACGGATACACTGAAGCTTTCTTT.

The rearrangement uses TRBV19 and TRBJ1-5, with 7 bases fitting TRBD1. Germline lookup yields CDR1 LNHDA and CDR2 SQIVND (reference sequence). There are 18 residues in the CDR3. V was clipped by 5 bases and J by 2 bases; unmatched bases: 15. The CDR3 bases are TGTGCCAGTAGTGGAGCACCGACAGGGAGGGGTGGCAATCAGCCCCAGCATTTT. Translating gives CASSGAPTGRGGNQPQHF.